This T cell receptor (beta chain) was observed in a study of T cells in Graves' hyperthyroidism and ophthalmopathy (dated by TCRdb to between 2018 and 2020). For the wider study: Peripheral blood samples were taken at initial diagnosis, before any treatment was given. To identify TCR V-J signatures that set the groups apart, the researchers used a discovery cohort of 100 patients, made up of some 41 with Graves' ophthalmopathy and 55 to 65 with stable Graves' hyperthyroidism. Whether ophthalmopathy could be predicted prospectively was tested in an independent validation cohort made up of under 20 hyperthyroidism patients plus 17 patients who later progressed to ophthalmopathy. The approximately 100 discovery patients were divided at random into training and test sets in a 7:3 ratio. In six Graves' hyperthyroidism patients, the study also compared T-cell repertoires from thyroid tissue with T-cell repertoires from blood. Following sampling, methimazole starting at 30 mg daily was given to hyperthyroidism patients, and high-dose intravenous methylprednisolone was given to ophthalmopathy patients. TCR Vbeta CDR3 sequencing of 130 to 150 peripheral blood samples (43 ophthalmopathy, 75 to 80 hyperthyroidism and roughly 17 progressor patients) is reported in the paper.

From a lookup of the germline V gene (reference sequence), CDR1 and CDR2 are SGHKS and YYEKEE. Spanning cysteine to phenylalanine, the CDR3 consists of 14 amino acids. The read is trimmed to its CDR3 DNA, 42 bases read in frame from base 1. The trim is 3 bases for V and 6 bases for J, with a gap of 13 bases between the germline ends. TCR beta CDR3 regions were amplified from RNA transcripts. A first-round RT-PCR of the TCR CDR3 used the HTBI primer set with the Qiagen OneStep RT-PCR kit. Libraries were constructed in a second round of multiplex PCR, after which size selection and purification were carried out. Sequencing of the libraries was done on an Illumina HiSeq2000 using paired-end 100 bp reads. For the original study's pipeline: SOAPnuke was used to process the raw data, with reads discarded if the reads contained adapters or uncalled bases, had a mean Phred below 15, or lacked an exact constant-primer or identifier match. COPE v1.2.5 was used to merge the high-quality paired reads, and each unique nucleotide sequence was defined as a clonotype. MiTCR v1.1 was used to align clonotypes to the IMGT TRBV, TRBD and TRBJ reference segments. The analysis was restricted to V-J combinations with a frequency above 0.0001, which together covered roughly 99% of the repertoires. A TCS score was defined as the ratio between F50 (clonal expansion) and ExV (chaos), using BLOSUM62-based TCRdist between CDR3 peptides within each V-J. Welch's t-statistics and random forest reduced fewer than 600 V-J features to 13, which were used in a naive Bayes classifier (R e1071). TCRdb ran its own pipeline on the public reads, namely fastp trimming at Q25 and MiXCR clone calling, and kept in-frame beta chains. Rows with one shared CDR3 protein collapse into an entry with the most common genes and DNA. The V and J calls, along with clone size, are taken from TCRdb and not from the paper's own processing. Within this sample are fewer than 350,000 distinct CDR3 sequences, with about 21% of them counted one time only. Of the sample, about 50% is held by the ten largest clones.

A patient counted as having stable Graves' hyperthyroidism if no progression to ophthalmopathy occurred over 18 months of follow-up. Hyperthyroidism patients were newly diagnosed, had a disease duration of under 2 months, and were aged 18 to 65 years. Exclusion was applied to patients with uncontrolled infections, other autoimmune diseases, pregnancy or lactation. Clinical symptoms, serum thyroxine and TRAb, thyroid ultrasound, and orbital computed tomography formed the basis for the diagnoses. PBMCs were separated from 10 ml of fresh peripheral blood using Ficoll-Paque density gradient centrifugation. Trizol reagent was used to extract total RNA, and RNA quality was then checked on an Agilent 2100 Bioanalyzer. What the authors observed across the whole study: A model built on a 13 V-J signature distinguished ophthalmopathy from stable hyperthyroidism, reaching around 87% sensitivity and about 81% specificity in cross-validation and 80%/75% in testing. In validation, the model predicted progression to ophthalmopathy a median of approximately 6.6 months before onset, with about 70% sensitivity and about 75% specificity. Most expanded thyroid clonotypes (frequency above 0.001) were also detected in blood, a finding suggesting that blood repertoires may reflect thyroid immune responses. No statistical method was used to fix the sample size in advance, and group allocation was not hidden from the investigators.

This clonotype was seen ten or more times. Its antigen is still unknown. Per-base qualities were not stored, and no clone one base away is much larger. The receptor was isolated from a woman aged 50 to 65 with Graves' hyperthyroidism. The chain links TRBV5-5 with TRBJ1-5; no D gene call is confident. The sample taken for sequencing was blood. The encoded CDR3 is CASSSYSTGQPQHF. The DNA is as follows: TGTGCCAGCAGCTCTTACAGTACGGGTCAGCCCCAGCATTTT.